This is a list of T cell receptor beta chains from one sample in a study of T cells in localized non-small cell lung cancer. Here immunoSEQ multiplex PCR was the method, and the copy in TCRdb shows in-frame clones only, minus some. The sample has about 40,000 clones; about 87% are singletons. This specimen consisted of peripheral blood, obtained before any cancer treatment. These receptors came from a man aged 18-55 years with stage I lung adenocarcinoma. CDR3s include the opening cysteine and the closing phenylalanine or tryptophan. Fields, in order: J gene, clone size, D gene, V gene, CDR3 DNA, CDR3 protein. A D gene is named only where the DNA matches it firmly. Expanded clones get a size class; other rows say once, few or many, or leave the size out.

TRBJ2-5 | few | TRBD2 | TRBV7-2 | TGTGCCAGCAGCCCTTCACTAGCGGAAGAGACCCAGTACTTC | CASSPSLAEETQYF
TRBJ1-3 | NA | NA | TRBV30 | TGTGCCTGGAGTGTAAACTCAATCTCTGGAAACACCATATATTTT | CAWSVNSISGNTIYF
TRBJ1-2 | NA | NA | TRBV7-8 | TGTGCCAGCAGCGTCCCGGGGGTTCCTTATGGCTACACCTTC | CASSVPGVPYGYTF
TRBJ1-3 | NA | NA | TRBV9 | TGTGCCAGCAGCGTAGGCCCCGGGACACTTAGGAACACCATATATTTT | CASSVGPGTLRNTIYF
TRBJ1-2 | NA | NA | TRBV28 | TGTGCCAGCAGCCACATCAGGGTAGGGAATGGCTACACCTTC | CASSHIRVGNGYTF
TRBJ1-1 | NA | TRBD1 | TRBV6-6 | TGTGCCAGCAGTTACTCGAGGGACAGGGACACTGAAGCTTTCTTT | CASSYSRDRDTEAFF
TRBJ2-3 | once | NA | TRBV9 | TGTGCCAGCAGCTTAGGTTGGACAGATACGCAGTATTTT | CASSLGWTDTQYF
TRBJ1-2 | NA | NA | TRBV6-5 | TGTGCCAGCAGTTACGGGCAGGGTAGGGGCTACACCTTC | CASSYGQGRGYTF
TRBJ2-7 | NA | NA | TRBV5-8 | TGTGCCAGCAGCTTGGCAGGCCGCTTATCCTACGAGCAGTACTTC | CASSLAGRLSYEQYF
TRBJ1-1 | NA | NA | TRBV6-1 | TGTGCCAGCAGTGACAGGGGCTGGGCTGAAGCTTTCTTT | CASSDRGWAEAFF
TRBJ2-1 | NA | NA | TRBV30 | TGTGCCTGGAGTAGACAGAATGAGCAGTTCTTC | CAWSRQNEQFF